The 17 T cell receptor beta chains listed next were all sequenced from one sample in a study of T cells after yellow fever vaccination. TCRdb independently ran MiXCR on the 5' RACE reads; one entry per CDR3 protein. The sample shows over 65,000 distinct CDR3 sequences, less than 15% of them seen only once. The source material was CD8+ T cells not binding an NS4B(214-222) dextramer, sorted from PBMCs, sampled 20 to 25 days after the first yellow fever vaccination. Receptors originate from a man in his late teens or twenties who received the YFV17D yellow fever vaccine.

This clonotype was seen a handful of times. The chain links TRBV4-3 to TRBJ1-2; D not certain. CDR1 and CDR2 (germline): LGHNA, YSLEER. This CDR3 has 14 residues. V dropped 0 bases and J dropped 7 bases, with 12 bases sitting between them. CDR3 bases: TGCGCCAGCAGCCAAGAAACCGGTGGGTTTGGCTACACCTTC. It translates to CASSQETGGFGYTF.

This clonotype was seen a handful of times. V and J are TRBV27 and TRBJ2-2, with D perhaps assigned TRBD1 or TRBD2 (5 bases each). This CDR3 is built from 14 residues. CDR1 and CDR2 (germline): MNHEY, SMNVEV (reference sequence). V lost 10 bases to trimming and J lost 6 bases, with 18 bases between them. The CDR3 here is CATGVGASPGELFF. In DNA, the CDR3 is TGTGCCACCGGAGTCGGGGCATCCCCCGGGGAGCTGTTTTTT.

The chain joins TRBV3-1 to TRBJ2-1; TRBD1 agrees at 11 bases. This CDR3 is 16 amino acids long. The junction had 6 bases not matched to a gene; V was cut back by 1 base and J by 7 bases. Germline V gene lookup returns CDR1 LGHDT and CDR2 YNNKEL (reference sequence). CDR3: CASSQVGQGVWNEQFF. The CDR3 DNA sequence: TGTGCCAGCAGCCAAGTGGGACAGGGGGTTTGGAATGAGCAGTTCTTC.

The CDR3 is CSALSGHRVLDGYTF. The CDR3 DNA is TGCAGTGCGCTCTCCGGACATCGAGTCTTGGATGGCTACACCTTC. This chain connects TRBV20-1 to TRBJ1-2, with D possibly being TRBD1 (5 bases). This CDR3 has 15 amino acids. V lost 6 bases, J lost 6 bases, and 23 bases lay in between. CDR1 is DFQATT, CDR2 SNEGSKA, per germline (reference sequence).

In this sample, this clonotype turned up a few times. The V and J genes are TRBV7-3 and TRBJ2-2; 7 nucleotides line up with TRBD2. Germline lookup yields CDR1 SGHTA and CDR2 FQGTGA. V was pared by 1 base and J by 0 bases, with 8 bases of the junction left unmatched. The CDR3 sequence is 18 residues long. CDR3 loop: CASSLIERDPANTGELFF. The CDR3 DNA sequence: TGTGCCAGCAGCTTAATAGAGCGGGACCCGGCGAACACCGGGGAGCTGTTTTTT.

The chain uses TRBV6-5 and TRBJ2-3; a possible D gene is TRBD1 (5 bases). The CDR3 consists of 13 residues. V shed 3 bases and J shed 2 bases, with 6 bases lying between them. The germline gives CDR1 MNHEY, CDR2 SVGAGI. CDR3 residues: CASSYGATDTQYF. The CDR3 coding sequence is TGTGCCAGCAGTTATGGGGCCACAGATACGCAGTATTTT.

There are a few counts of this clonotype. The V and J genes are TRBV2 and TRBJ1-1; 10 nucleotides line up with TRBD1. J was trimmed by 4 bases and V by 3 bases; bases with no gene match: 5. This CDR3 spans 15 amino acids. CDR1 is SNHLY and CDR2 is FYNNEI in the germline V gene. CDR3: CASSETGGAGTEAFF. The CDR3 nucleotides read TGTGCCAGCAGTGAGACAGGGGGCGCGGGCACTGAAGCTTTCTTT.

The chain recombines TRBV6-5 with TRBJ1-6, with TRBD1 matching 7 bases. CDR1 and CDR2 (germline): MNHEY, SVGAGI. The CDR3 is made up of 13 amino acids. V dropped 2 bases and J dropped 12; count of bases not matched to a gene: 4. CDR3 DNA: TGTGCCAGCAGTTACAGGGGGCCCAAACCCCTCCACTTT. Translated, it gives CASSYRGPKPLHF.

J is TRBJ2-7 and V is TRBV14; D may correspond to TRBD1 or TRBD2 (5 bases each). The CDR3 runs 12 residues. From germline, CDR1 is SGHDN and CDR2 FVKESK. The germline V and J ends were trimmed by 4 bases and 4 bases, with 8 bases remaining between them. The CDR3 is CASSRGEYEQYV. CDR3 nucleotide sequence: TGTGCCAGCAGCCGAGGGGAGTACGAGCAGTACGTC.

There are a few counts of this clonotype. V and J are TRBV13 and TRBJ2-7; 7 nucleotides align to TRBD2. Germline V gene lookup returns CDR1 PRHDT and CDR2 FYEKMQ (reference sequence). V shed 3 bases and J 2 bases; nucleotides not matched to a gene: 4. The CDR3 totals 14 residues. In nucleotides, the CDR3 is TGTGCCAGCAGCTTCGGGGGGTCAGCCTACGAGCAGTACTTC. It translates to CASSFGGSAYEQYF.

This clonotype has ten or more counts. The chain is built from TRBV10-3 and TRBJ2-7; D unclear. Trimming pared 1 base from V and 3 bases from J, leaving 4 bases between. CDR1 ENHRY and CDR2 SYGVKD come from the germline V gene. The CDR3 loop spans 12 amino acids. The CDR3 region is CAISEWGYEQYF. DNA for the CDR3: TGTGCCATCAGTGAGTGGGGCTACGAGCAGTACTTC.

DNA for the CDR3: TGCGCCAGCAGCCAAGAACCGGGGGCCCTTTACAATGAGCAGTTCTTC. Residues: CASSQEPGALYNEQFF. V is TRBV4-1 and J is TRBJ2-1; perhaps D is TRBD1 or TRBD2 (6 bases each). Germline lookup yields CDR1 MGHRA and CDR2 YSYEKL. The V end was cut by 0 bases, the J end by 4 bases, with 13 bases between. The CDR3 has 16 residues.

The J gene is TRBJ1-6, the V gene TRBV20-1; 7 nucleotides align to TRBD1. The V and J ends lost 2 bases and 7 bases, in that order; junction bases with no gene match: 8. The CDR3 runs to 15 residues. Germline CDR1 is DFQATT and CDR2 is SNEGSKA (reference sequence). The CDR3 DNA reads TGCAGTGCTAGAAATACCGGGACAGAAAATTCACCCCTCCACTTT. It yields the protein CSARNTGTENSPLHF.

This clonotype was seen a handful of times. This sequence joins TRBV27 and TRBJ2-3; maybe TRBD2 (5 bases). Per the germline V gene, CDR1 is MNHEY and CDR2 is SMNVEV (reference sequence). The CDR3 covers 15 residues. V was pared by 8 bases and J by 4 bases, with 19 bases between. CDR3 bases: TGTGCCAGCTCCCGGGAACGCGGACGCGCAGATACGCAGTATTTT. Amino acids: CASSRERGRADTQYF.

This clonotype has a handful of counts. The gene calls are TRBV7-9 and TRBJ1-5; D is uncertain. Per germline, CDR1 SEHNR and CDR2 FQNEAQ (reference sequence). The CDR3 covers 14 residues. Deletions cut 4 bases from V and 3 bases from J, with 10 bases between. CDR3 loop: CASSSSASNQPQHF. The CDR3 nucleotides read TGTGCCAGCAGCTCGTCAGCCTCCAATCAGCCCCAGCATTTT.

This clonotype was recorded many times. This chain joins TRBV7-6 and TRBJ2-7; D gene ambiguous. Germline CDR1 is SGHVS and CDR2 is FNYEAQ. V shed 3 bases and J shed 7 bases, with 13 bases lying between them. The CDR3 extends over 13 amino acids. The CDR3 DNA is TGTGCCAGCAGCTTGTTAACCTTTGGGGAGCAGTACTTC. This codes for CASSLLTFGEQYF.

This clonotype was detected only a few times. V and J are TRBV20-1 and TRBJ2-7; the D is unclear. The CDR3 is 14 amino acids. From germline, CDR1 is DFQATT and CDR2 SNEGSKA (reference sequence). V was trimmed by 5 bases and J by 0 bases, leaving 14 bases between them. CDR3 DNA: TGCAGTGCTGAAAAAGCGCGGTCCTCCTACGAGCAGTACTTC. Translated, it gives CSAEKARSSYEQYF.